The 27 T cell receptor beta chains below all came from one sample that was sequenced in a study of regulatory T cells in long-lasting Graves disease. Time point defined: newly diagnosed GD, antithyroid drugs for less than 3 months. RNA extracted from PBMCs served as the sequencing template. TCR beta libraries were built with iRepertoire HTBI primers and Arm-PCR of CDR3 regions. Using its own MiXCR run on the multiplex PCR reads, TCRdb lists one record per CDR3 protein. The sample yields 550,000 to 650,000 distinct CDR3 sequences, 15% to 20% seen once. These same data were also listed under a study on T cells in Graves' hyperthyroidism and ophthalmopathy.

The input for sequencing was peripheral blood mononuclear cells (PBMCs), taken at new diagnosis, from a patient treated with antithyroid drugs. The receptors derive from a young man with Graves disease.

The V gene is TRBV9, the J gene TRBJ1-1; no firm D call. The CDR3 totals 13 residues. The V gene lost 0 bases and the J gene lost 5 bases, with 8 bases spanning the gap. Germline values: CDR1 SGDLS, CDR2 YYNGEE. CDR3 protein: CASSVATWTEAFF. CDR3 sequence (DNA): TGTGCCAGCAGCGTAGCTACCTGGACTGAAGCTTTCTTT.

This clonotype was detected ten times or more. The chain recombines TRBV7-2 with TRBJ2-1; TRBD2 matches 10 bases. J gave up 4 bases and V 0 bases, and 3 bases lay outside the gene matches. The germline CDR1 and CDR2 sequences are SGHTA and FQGNSA. The CDR3 has 16 residues. CDR3 sequence reads: CASSLAGLASYNEQFF. The CDR3, as DNA: TGTGCCAGCAGCTTAGCGGGACTAGCGTCATACAATGAGCAGTTCTTC.

There are many counts of this clonotype. J is TRBJ1-1 and V is TRBV6-5, with D possibly being TRBD1 (6 bases). The germline V gene has CDR1 MNHEY and CDR2 SVGAGI. V was cut by 0 bases and J by 4 bases, with 12 bases left in between. This CDR3 contains 15 residues. CDR3 protein: CASSYSSGRGTEAFF. CDR3 nucleotides: TGTGCCAGCAGTTACTCGTCTGGCAGGGGCACTGAAGCTTTCTTT.

This clonotype showed up many times. V and J are TRBV10-3 and TRBJ1-1; D gene ambiguous. The germline V and J ends were trimmed by 10 bases and 2 bases, with 14 bases remaining between them. CDR3 length: 13 amino acids. Per the germline V gene, CDR1 is ENHRY and CDR2 is SYGVKD. For the CDR3, the DNA is TGTGCCAGCACCGGGGTGGGAAACACTGAAGCTTTCTTT. Protein sequence: CASTGVGNTEAFF.

V and J are TRBV4-1 and TRBJ2-7; TRBD1 might be the D (5 bases). Germline V gene data show CDR1 as MGHRA and CDR2 as YSYEKL. The CDR3 runs 17 residues. Trimming cost V 5 bases and J 2 bases, with 22 bases left between them. The CDR3 here is CASSDLPGHLYPYEQYF. CDR3 bases: TGCGCCAGCAGCGACCTACCCGGACATCTTTATCCCTACGAGCAGTACTTC.

This clonotype was found many times. This rearrangement joins TRBV28 to TRBJ1-3; D is possibly TRBD1 (6 bases). With 6 bases removed from V and 3 bases from J, the gap between germline ends came to 12 bases. The germline V gene encodes CDR1 MDHEN and CDR2 SYDVKM. The CDR3 is made up of 14 amino acids. The CDR3 sequence is CASSPTTGGNTIYF. The DNA for the CDR3 is TGTGCCAGCAGCCCCACGACAGGTGGAAACACCATATATTTT.

This chain connects TRBV28 to TRBJ1-6; a possible D gene is TRBD1 (5 bases). The ends were cut back, 5 bases at V and 10 bases at J, with 15 bases in the middle. CDR1 is MDHEN, CDR2 SYDVKM, per germline. The CDR3 loop spans 14 amino acids. CDR3 bases: TGTGCCAGCAGTCCCGGAGCCGGGGGATCACCCCTCCACTTT. Protein product: CASSPGAGGSPLHF.

The rearrangement links TRBV19 to TRBJ2-7; D is undetermined. The CDR3 sequence is 13 residues long. Germline V lookup: CDR1 LNHDA, CDR2 SQIVND (reference sequence). V was shortened by 4 bases and J by 3 bases, with 10 bases between the two germline ends. The CDR3 DNA follows: TGTGCCAGTAGTACTCAGGACGGCTACGAGCAGTACTTC. It codes for CASSTQDGYEQYF. The whole variable domain, filled in from reference TRBV19 and TRBJ2-7, reads DGGITQSPKYLFRKEGQNVTLSCEQNLNHDAMYWYRQDPGQGLRLIYYSQIVNDFQKGDIAEGYSVSREKKESFPLTVTSAQKNPTAFYLCASSTQDGYEQYFGPGTRLTVT.

The CDR3 region has the DNA TGTGCCAGCAGCCGTGGGACAGGGGGTAACACCGGGGAGCTGTTTTTT. Its translation: CASSRGTGGNTGELFF. The V call is TRBV7-3, the J call TRBJ2-2; 11 bases fit TRBD1. Trimming at V came to 5 bases and at J to 2 bases, leaving 4 bases not matched to a gene. This CDR3 spans 16 amino acids. CDR1 SGHTA and CDR2 FQGTGA come from the germline V gene.

This clonotype was found many times. V and J are TRBV11-2 and TRBJ2-1; 7 nucleotides line up with TRBD2. This CDR3 is 14 amino acids long. From germline, CDR1 is SGHAT and CDR2 FQNNGV. V dropped 0 bases and J dropped 9; count of bases not matched to a gene: 5. Written as DNA, the CDR3 is TGTGCCAGCAGCTTAGACGCGGGAGAGAGTGAGCAGTTCTTC. Amino acid sequence: CASSLDAGESEQFF.

With respect to this clonotype: A much more abundant neighbour one base away suggests this may be a read error. This chain links TRBV3-1 with TRBJ2-7, with TRBD2 identical over 9 bases. The length of the CDR3 is 15 residues. Germline V gene data show CDR1 as LGHDT and CDR2 as YNNKEL (reference sequence). The CDR3 loop reads CAGSQTTSGPYEQYF. The CDR3 DNA sequence: TGTGCCGGCAGTCAGACGACTAGCGGTCCTTACGAGCAGTACTTC.

This clonotype was observed many times. The genes are TRBV4-1 and TRBJ2-4, with TRBD2 matching over 9 bases. The V and J ends lost 0 bases and 2 bases, in that order; junction bases with no gene match: 5. Germline V gene lookup returns CDR1 MGHRA and CDR2 YSYEKL. The CDR3 consists of 17 residues. CDR3 loop: CASSQDTASGTKNIQYF. The CDR3 DNA sequence: TGCGCCAGCAGCCAAGATACGGCTAGCGGGACCAAAAACATTCAGTACTTC.

The chain has TRBV27 and TRBJ2-5, with TRBD2 matching 9 bases. This CDR3 is 15 amino acids long. Losses at the gene ends were 0 bases for V and 3 bases for J; bases not matched to a gene: 2. Germline V gene lookup returns CDR1 MNHEY and CDR2 SMNVEV (reference sequence). DNA for the CDR3: TGTGCCAGCAGTTTATCGATAGCGGGAGAAGAGACCCAGTACTTC. Translating gives CASSLSIAGEETQYF.

V is TRBV9 and J is TRBJ1-5; D call uncertain. The V gene's germline CDR1 is SGDLS and CDR2 YYNGEE. The V gene lost 0 bases and the J gene lost 4 bases, with 11 bases spanning the gap. The CDR3 sequence is 15 residues long. DNA for the CDR3: TGTGCCAGCAGCGTAGGGGCAGAAGAGAATCAGCCCCAGCATTTT. This gives the protein CASSVGAEENQPQHF.

The chain links TRBV6-2 or TRBV6-3 to TRBJ2-5, with a weak D call TRBD1 (7 bases). Germline V lookup: CDR1 MNHEY, CDR2 SVGEGT. Trimming shortened V by 11 bases and J by 1 base, and 26 bases separated the two germline ends. The CDR3 runs to 17 residues. The CDR3 loop is CAGTPRGRGETQETQYF. The CDR3 DNA follows: TGTGCCGGCACCCCTCGCGGCAGGGGGGAAACCCAAGAGACCCAGTACTTC.

This clonotype was recorded many times. The CDR3 protein is CASSQTDPTENTEAFF. CDR3 in DNA: TGTGCCAGCAGCCAGACGGATCCGACAGAGAACACTGAAGCTTTCTTT. This chain links TRBV3-1 with TRBJ1-1; D might be TRBD1 (5 bases). The germline gives CDR1 LGHDT, CDR2 YNNKEL (reference sequence). CDR3 length equals 16 residues. V was clipped by 3 bases and J by 1 base, with 15 bases between them. Full variable domain (remainder filled in from reference TRBV3-1 and TRBJ1-1): DTAVSQTPKYLVTQMGNDKSIKCEQNLGHDTMYWYKQDSKKFLKIMFSYNNKELIINETVPNRFSPKSPDKAHLNLHINSLELGDSAVYFCASSQTDPTENTEAFFGQGTRLTVV.

This chain connects TRBV9 to TRBJ1-4, with TRBD1 identical over 9 bases. V was pared by 3 bases and J by 1 base, with 1 base of the junction left unmatched. Germline CDR1 is SGDLS and CDR2 is YYNGEE. The CDR3 loop spans 15 amino acids. CDR3 amino acids: CASSADRGTNEKLFF. CDR3 nucleotides: TGTGCCAGCAGCGCGGACAGGGGAACTAATGAAAAACTGTTTTTT.

This chain joins TRBV7-9 and TRBJ1-6; perhaps TRBD1 as D (5 bases). Trimming removed 5 bases from V and 6 bases from J, with 14 bases in between. The CDR3 has 15 amino acids. Germline V gene data show CDR1 as SEHNR and CDR2 as FQNEAQ (reference sequence). CDR3 amino acids: CASSAPGLSNSPLHF. In DNA form, the CDR3 reads TGTGCCAGCAGCGCGCCGGGACTGAGTAATTCACCCCTCCACTTT. Full variable domain (outside the CDR3, taken from reference TRBV7-9 and TRBJ1-6): DTGVSQNPRHKITKRGQNVTFRCDPISEHNRLYWYRQTLGQGPEFLTYFQNEAQLEKSRLLSDRFSAERPKGSFSTLEIQRTEQGDSAMYLCASSAPGLSNSPLHFGNGTRLTVT.

This clonotype was seen many times. The rearrangement joins TRBV28 to TRBJ2-1; D perhaps matches TRBD1 (7 bases). Germline assignment: CDR1 MDHEN and CDR2 SYDVKM. Trimming took off 1 base at V and 9 bases at J, with 13 bases between the two ends. The CDR3 length is 14 residues. The CDR3 reads CASSLFRGVGEQFF. The DNA for the CDR3 is TGTGCCAGCAGTTTATTCAGGGGGGTCGGTGAGCAGTTCTTC.

This clonotype has a count of ten or more. The chain recombines TRBV7-2 with TRBJ2-7; 7 positions agree with TRBD2. CDR1 and CDR2 (germline): SGHTA, FQGNSA. Losses at the gene ends were 5 bases for V and 1 base for J; bases not matched to a gene: 8. The CDR3 length is 15 residues. The chain's CDR3 is CASSHSGTTSYEQYF. CDR3 nucleotide sequence: TGTGCCAGCAGCCACAGCGGGACGACTTCCTACGAGCAGTACTTC.

This clonotype was seen repeatedly, ten times or more. The rearrangement joins TRBV10-3 to TRBJ1-2, with D possibly being TRBD1 (6 bases). CDR3 length: 17 amino acids. Germline CDR1 ENHRY, CDR2 SYGVKD. V lost 0 bases, J lost 10 bases, and 24 bases lay in between. The CDR3 region is CAISESPIRFPRGSYTF. Here the CDR3 DNA reads TGTGCCATCAGTGAGTCCCCCATCCGATTTCCAAGGGGGTCCTACACCTTC.

The V call is TRBV5-1, the J call TRBJ2-2, with TRBD1 matching 9 bases. The CDR3 sequence is 14 residues long. Per germline, CDR1 SGHRS and CDR2 YFSETQ. V lost 7 bases, J lost 5 bases, and 6 bases stayed unmatched. The CDR3 bases are TGCGCCAGCGGACAGGGGTCGGGTACCGGGGAGCTGTTTTTT. It specifies CASGQGSGTGELFF.

The chain carries TRBV19 and TRBJ1-6; a weak D match, TRBD1 (5 bases). CDR1 and CDR2 (germline): LNHDA, SQIVND (reference sequence). The CDR3 extends over 14 amino acids. The ends were cut back, 5 bases at V and 4 bases at J, with 9 bases in the middle. This CDR3 is CASSRDGYNSPLHF. The CDR3 DNA reads TGTGCCAGTAGTCGGGACGGGTATAATTCACCCCTCCACTTT. Complete variable domain (other parts from reference TRBV19 and TRBJ1-6): DGGITQSPKYLFRKEGQNVTLSCEQNLNHDAMYWYRQDPGQGLRLIYYSQIVNDFQKGDIAEGYSVSREKKESFPLTVTSAQKNPTAFYLCASSRDGYNSPLHFGNGTRLTVT.

This clonotype was seen a handful of times. This chain joins TRBV27 and TRBJ2-7; tentatively, D is TRBD2 (6 bases). CDR1 is MNHEY and CDR2 is SMNVEV in the germline V gene (reference sequence). This CDR3 region has 12 residues. Trimming removed 2 bases at V and 6 bases at J, with 8 bases between. CDR3 bases: TGTGCCAGCAGTTTAATCGGGGGCGAGCAGTACTTC. Its translation is CASSLIGGEQYF.

The V and J genes are TRBV19 and TRBJ1-1; no firm D call. The CDR3 extends over 18 amino acids. Germline-derived CDR1 and CDR2 are LNHDA and SQIVND (reference sequence). Trimming took off 4 bases at V and 2 bases at J, with 23 bases between the two ends. This CDR3 reads CASSKGGIGVAINTEAFF. The CDR3 bases are TGTGCCAGTAGTAAGGGCGGGATAGGAGTTGCCATAAACACTGAAGCTTTCTTT.

The V and J genes are TRBV3-1 and TRBJ2-3; no clear D. Germline CDR1 and CDR2: LGHDT and YNNKEL (reference sequence). Trimming shortened V by 4 bases and J by 0 bases, and 11 bases separated the two germline ends. CDR3 length equals 15 residues. In nucleotides, the CDR3 is TGTGCCAGCAGCCCAAATCACCGTAGCACAGATACGCAGTATTTT. Translating it yields CASSPNHRSTDTQYF.

This clonotype was seen ten or more times. J is TRBJ2-3 and V is TRBV7-2, with D maybe TRBD1 (6 bases). Trimming pared 1 base from V and 1 base from J, leaving 6 bases between. CDR3 length equals 14 residues. Germline assignment: CDR1 SGHTA and CDR2 FQGNSA. DNA for the CDR3: TGTGCCAGCAGCTTAGACAGGGGCACAGATACGCAGTATTTT. Translating gives CASSLDRGTDTQYF.